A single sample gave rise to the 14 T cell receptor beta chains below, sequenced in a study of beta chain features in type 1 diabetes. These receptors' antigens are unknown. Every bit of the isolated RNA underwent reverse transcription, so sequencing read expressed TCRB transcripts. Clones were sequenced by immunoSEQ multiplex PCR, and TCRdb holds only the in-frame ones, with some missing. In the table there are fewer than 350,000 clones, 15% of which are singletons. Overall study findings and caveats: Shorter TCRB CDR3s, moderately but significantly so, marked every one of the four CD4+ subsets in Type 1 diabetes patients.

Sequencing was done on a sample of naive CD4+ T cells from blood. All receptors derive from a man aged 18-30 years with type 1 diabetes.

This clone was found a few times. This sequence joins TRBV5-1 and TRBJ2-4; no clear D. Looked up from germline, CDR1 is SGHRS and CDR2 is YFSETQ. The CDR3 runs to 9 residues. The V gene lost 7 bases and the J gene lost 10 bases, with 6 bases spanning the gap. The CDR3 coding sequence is TGCGCCAGCTTCCGTATTCAGTACTTC. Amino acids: CASFRIQYF. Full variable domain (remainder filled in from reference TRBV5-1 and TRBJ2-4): KAGVTQTPRYLIKTRGQQVTLSCSPISGHRSVSWYQQTPGQGLQFLFEYFSETQRNKGNFPGRFSGRQFSNSRSEMNVSTLELGDSALYLCASFRIQYFGAGTRLSVL.

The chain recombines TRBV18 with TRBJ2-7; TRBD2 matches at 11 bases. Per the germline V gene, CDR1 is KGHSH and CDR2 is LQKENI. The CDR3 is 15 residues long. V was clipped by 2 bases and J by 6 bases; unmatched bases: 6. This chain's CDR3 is CASSPVTSGRLEQYF. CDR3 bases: TGTGCCAGCTCACCAGTTACTAGCGGGAGACTCGAGCAGTACTTC.

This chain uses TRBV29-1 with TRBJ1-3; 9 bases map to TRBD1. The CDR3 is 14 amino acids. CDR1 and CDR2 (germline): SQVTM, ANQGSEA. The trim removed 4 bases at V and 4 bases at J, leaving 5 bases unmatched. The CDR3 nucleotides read TGCAGCGTTGTACAGGGGGCGACGGGAAACACCATATATTTT. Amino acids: CSVVQGATGNTIYF. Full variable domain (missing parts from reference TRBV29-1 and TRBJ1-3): SAVISQKPSRDICQRGTSLTIQCQVDSQVTMMFWYRQQPGQSLTLIATANQGSEATYESGFVIDKFPISRPNLTFSTLTVSNMSPEDSSIYLCSVVQGATGNTIYFGEGSWLTVV.

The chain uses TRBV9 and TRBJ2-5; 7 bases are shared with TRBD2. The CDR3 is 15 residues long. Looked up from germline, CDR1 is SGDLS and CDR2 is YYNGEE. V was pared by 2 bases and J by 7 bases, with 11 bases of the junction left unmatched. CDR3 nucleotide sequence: TGTGCCAGCAGCGTCGGGACTACTAGAACGGTGACCCAGTACTTC. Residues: CASSVGTTRTVTQYF.

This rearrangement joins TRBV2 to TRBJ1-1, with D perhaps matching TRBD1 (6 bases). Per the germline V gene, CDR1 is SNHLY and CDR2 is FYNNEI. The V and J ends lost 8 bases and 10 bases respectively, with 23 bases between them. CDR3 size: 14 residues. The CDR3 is CASCTGGVQAGAFF. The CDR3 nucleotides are TGTGCCAGCTGTACGGGGGGCGTCCAAGCGGGAGCTTTCTTT.

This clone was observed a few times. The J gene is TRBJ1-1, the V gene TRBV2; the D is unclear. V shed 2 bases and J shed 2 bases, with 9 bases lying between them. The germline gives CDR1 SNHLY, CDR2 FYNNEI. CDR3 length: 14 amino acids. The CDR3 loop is CASSEQIGNTEAFF. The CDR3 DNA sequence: TGTGCCAGCAGTGAACAAATTGGCAACACTGAAGCTTTCTTT.

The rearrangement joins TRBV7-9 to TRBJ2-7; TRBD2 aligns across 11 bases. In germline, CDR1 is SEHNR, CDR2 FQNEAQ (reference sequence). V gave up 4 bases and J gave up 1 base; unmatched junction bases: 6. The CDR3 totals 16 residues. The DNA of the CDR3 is TGTGCCAGCAGCTATCCCACTAGCGGGGGATCCTACGAGCAGTACTTC. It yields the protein CASSYPTSGGSYEQYF.

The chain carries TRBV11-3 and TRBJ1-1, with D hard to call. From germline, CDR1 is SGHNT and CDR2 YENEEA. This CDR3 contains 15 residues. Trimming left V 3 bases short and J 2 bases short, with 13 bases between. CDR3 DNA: TGTGCCAGCAGCTTGGGATACGGACTCAACACTGAAGCTTTCTTT. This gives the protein CASSLGYGLNTEAFF.

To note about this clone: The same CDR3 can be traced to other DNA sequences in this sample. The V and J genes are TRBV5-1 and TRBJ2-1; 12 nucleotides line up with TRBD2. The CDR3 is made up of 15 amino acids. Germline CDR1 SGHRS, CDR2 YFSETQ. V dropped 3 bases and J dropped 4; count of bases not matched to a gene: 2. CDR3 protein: CASSSGLAGYNEQFF. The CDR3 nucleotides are TGCGCCAGCAGCTCCGGACTAGCGGGATACAATGAGCAGTTCTTC.

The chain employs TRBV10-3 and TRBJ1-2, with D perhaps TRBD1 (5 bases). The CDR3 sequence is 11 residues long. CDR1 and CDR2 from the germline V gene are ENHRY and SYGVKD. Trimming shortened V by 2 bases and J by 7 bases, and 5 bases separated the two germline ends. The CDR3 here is CAISEDSGYTF. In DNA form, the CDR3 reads TGTGCCATCAGTGAGGACAGTGGCTACACCTTC.

In DNA, the CDR3 is TGTGCCAGCAGCTTAGGAGTTCAGGGCGAGACCCAGTACTTC. Translated: CASSLGVQGETQYF. V is TRBV11-2 and J is TRBJ2-5; D might be TRBD1 (5 bases). The CDR3 loop spans 14 amino acids. Trimming left V 1 base short and J 5 bases short, with 11 bases between. Germline lookup yields CDR1 SGHAT and CDR2 FQNNGV.

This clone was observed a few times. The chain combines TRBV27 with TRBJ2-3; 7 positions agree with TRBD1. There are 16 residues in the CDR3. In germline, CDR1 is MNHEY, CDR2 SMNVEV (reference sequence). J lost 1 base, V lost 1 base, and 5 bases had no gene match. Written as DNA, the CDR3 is TGTGCCAGCAGTTTATACACCGGACAGGGCACAGATACGCAGTATTTT. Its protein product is CASSLYTGQGTDTQYF.

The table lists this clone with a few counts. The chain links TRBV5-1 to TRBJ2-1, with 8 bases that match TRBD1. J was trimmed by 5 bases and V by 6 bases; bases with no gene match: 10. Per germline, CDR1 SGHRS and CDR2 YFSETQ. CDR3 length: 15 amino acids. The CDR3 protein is CASTPGTGGHNEQFF. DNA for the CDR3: TGCGCCAGCACCCCCGGGACAGGTGGGCACAATGAGCAGTTCTTC.

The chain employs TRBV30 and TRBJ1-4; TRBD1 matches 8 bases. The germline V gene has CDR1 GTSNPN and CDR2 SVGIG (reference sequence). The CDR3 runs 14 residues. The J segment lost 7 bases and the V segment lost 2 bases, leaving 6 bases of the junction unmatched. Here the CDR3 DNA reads TGTGCCTGGAGTCGGACAGGGAGTGGTGAAAAACTGTTTTTT. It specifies CAWSRTGSGEKLFF.